The next 10 T cell receptor beta chains were all read from a single sample in a study of T-cell reconstitution after alpha-beta-depleted transplantation in children. Library preparation (for TCRbeta) was performed with unique molecular identifiers. TCRdb independently ran MiXCR on the PCR reads; one entry per CDR3 protein. The table shows roughly 670,000 distinct CDR3 sequences, with around 13% occurring only once. This specimen consisted of PBMCs, obtained before TCRalphabeta/CD19-depleted stem cell transplant. The receptor set was obtained from a girl aged 2 to 9 with congenital amegakaryocytic thrombocytopenia, due to receive a stem cell transplant.

This clonotype has just a few counts. The chain is built from TRBV5-1 and TRBJ2-3; D may be TRBD1 (6 bases). Looked up from germline, CDR1 is SGHRS and CDR2 is YFSETQ. The CDR3 length is 15 residues. Trimming removed 0 bases at V and 4 bases at J, with 12 bases between. CDR3 protein: CASSLAGTSPDTQYF. CDR3 in DNA: TGCGCCAGCAGCTTGGCCGGGACATCGCCAGATACGCAGTATTTT.

DNA of the CDR3: TGTGCCAGCACTCAGAATCCAGAGCGATCTCACGGGTTCTTC. Encoded protein: CASTQNPERSHGFF. The chain is built from TRBV7-9 and TRBJ2-1; D is unclear. V was pared by 7 bases and J by 15 bases, with 25 bases between. The CDR3 is 14 residues long. Germline V gene data show CDR1 as SEHNR and CDR2 as FQNEAQ (reference sequence).

This clonotype was recorded at least ten times. The chain links TRBV6-1 to TRBJ1-5, with unresolved D. V dropped 7 bases and J dropped 8 bases, with 18 bases sitting between them. CDR1 is MNHNS and CDR2 is SASEGT in the germline V gene. The CDR3 runs 14 residues. The CDR3 loop is CASTDGPDIEPQHF. The CDR3 DNA sequence: TGTGCCAGCACCGACGGTCCCGATATTGAGCCCCAGCATTTT.

This clonotype was observed at least ten times. The chain couples TRBV12-3 or TRBV12-4 to TRBJ1-4, with a weak D call TRBD1 (5 bases). This CDR3 region has 16 residues. Trimming cost V 8 bases and J 4 bases, with 20 bases left between them. This chain's CDR3 is CASRPASRGDNEKLFF. The CDR3 DNA is TGTGCCAGCCGCCCGGCCTCGCGAGGGGATAATGAAAAACTGTTTTTT.

This clonotype was counted ten times or more. The chain couples TRBV7-9 to TRBJ2-1; TRBD1 aligns across 7 bases. Per germline, CDR1 SEHNR and CDR2 FQNEAQ (reference sequence). J lost 4 bases, V lost 4 bases, and 10 bases had no gene match. There are 16 residues in the CDR3. CDR3 residues: CASSSQGQRPYNEQFF. The CDR3, as DNA: TGTGCCAGCAGCTCCCAGGGACAGCGGCCATACAATGAGCAGTTCTTC.

This clonotype was detected a few times. CDR3 in amino acids: CASSLDPGSTDTQYF. The CDR3 coding sequence is TGCGCCAGCAGCTTGGATCCTGGTAGCACAGATACGCAGTATTTT. The genes are TRBV5-1 and TRBJ2-3; D is undetermined. This CDR3 region has 15 residues. CDR1 is SGHRS, CDR2 YFSETQ, per germline. Trimming took off 0 bases at V and 0 bases at J, with 8 bases between the two ends. Full variable domain (missing parts from reference TRBV5-1 and TRBJ2-3): KAGVTQTPRYLIKTRGQQVTLSCSPISGHRSVSWYQQTPGQGLQFLFEYFSETQRNKGNFPGRFSGRQFSNSRSEMNVSTLELGDSALYLCASSLDPGSTDTQYFGPGTRLTVL.

A note on this clonotype: A much larger clonotype is one base distant, so this may be a read error. The CDR3 ends on some other residue instead of the conserved phenylalanine or tryptophan, so this is likely a read error. The rearrangement joins TRBV20-1 to TRBJ2-3, with D tentatively TRBD1 (5 bases). The CDR3 loop spans 13 amino acids. Germline V lookup: CDR1 DFQATT, CDR2 SNEGSKA (reference sequence). The CDR3 DNA follows: TGCAGCGGTAGGGGTGAGGCGAAGAATACGCAGTATTTA. This encodes CSGRGEAKNTQYL.

This clonotype was found many times. The V gene is TRBV7-8, the J gene TRBJ2-2, with a tentative D call TRBD1 (6 bases). CDR3 length: 15 residues. The germline V gene has CDR1 SGHVS and CDR2 FQNEAQ. Trimming took off 4 bases at V and 1 base at J, with 10 bases between the two ends. The CDR3 DNA reads as TGTGCCAGCAGCTCCCCGGGACAGAACACCGGGGAGCTGTTTTTT. Its translation is CASSSPGQNTGELFF.

This clonotype came up many times. This chain joins TRBV29-1 and TRBJ2-7; 9 positions match TRBD1. The CDR3 runs 12 residues. V lost 4 bases and J lost 6; bases outside the gene matches: 4. CDR1 is SQVTM, CDR2 ANQGSEA, per germline. CDR3 sequence: CSVAGQGFEQYF. In nucleotides, the CDR3 is TGCAGCGTTGCGGGACAGGGATTCGAGCAGTACTTC.

The gene calls are TRBV14 and TRBJ1-1, with TRBD1 matching 7 bases. Germline V gene sequence: CDR1 SGHDN, CDR2 FVKESK. This CDR3 comprises 15 residues. With 0 bases clipped from V and 14 bases from J, the junction kept 15 bases outside the gene matches. The chain's CDR3 is CASSQDLISRQGLFF. Written as DNA, the CDR3 is TGTGCCAGCAGCCAAGATCTTATTTCACGACAGGGCCTATTCTTT. The full variable domain, rest sourced from reference TRBV14 and TRBJ1-1, is EAGVTQFPSHSVIEKGQTVTLRCDPISGHDNLYWYRRVMGKEIKFLLHFVKESKQDESGMPNNRFLAERTGGTYSTLKVQPAELEDSGVYFCASSQDLISRQGLFFGQGTRLTVV.